This paragraph reports one TCR beta chain. The antigen remains unidentified. This sample is part of a study of T-cell reconstitution after alpha-beta-depleted transplantation in children. During its preparation, the TCRbeta library received unique molecular identifiers. Using its own MiXCR run on the PCR reads, TCRdb lists one record per CDR3 protein. The repertoire holds over 100,000 distinct CDR3 sequences, with 7% to 8% as singletons. Study-wide points: Elevated TCRbeta diversity at day 60 was traced, in some patients, to surviving recipient T cells and thymic progenitors. By one year post-transplant, T-cell counts and diversity largely arose from T cells that were newly produced. The origin of alpha-beta T cells about two months after transplant was reportedly several hundred expanded graft clones.

The germline V and J ends were trimmed by 2 bases and 5 bases, with 13 bases remaining between them. This CDR3 spans 14 amino acids. V gene TRBV12-3 or TRBV12-4 combines with J gene TRBJ2-7, with a possible D match to TRBD1 (7 bases). The receptor was isolated from a boy younger than 10 with acute lymphoblastic leukemia, due to receive a stem cell transplant. The specimen was PBMCs, collected before TCRalphabeta/CD19-depleted stem cell transplant. Here the CDR3 reads CASSLQGGGDEQYF. Written as DNA, the CDR3 is TGTGCCAGCAGTTTACAAGGGGGCGGGGACGAGCAGTACTTC.